Below, one TCR beta chain is given with its context. What it binds is not known. PCR primers comprised 60 Vbeta and 13 Jbeta primers. Assay: immunoSEQ multiplex PCR; the TCRdb copy retains only in-frame clones and omits some. The table has approximately 160,000 clones, roughly two thirds seen once. The data belong to a study of cytomegalovirus exposure and HLA in healthy donors. Study-level results: A later analysis found TCR association rates differed by HLA locus, highest for DRB1 and lowest for HLA-C.

Trimming at V came to 4 bases and at J to 10 bases, leaving 8 bases not matched to a gene. There are 14 residues in the CDR3. In germline, CDR1 is KGHSH, CDR2 LQKENI. The clonotype comes from a woman between 18 and 30 years old in good health and CMV-seropositive. The chain carries TRBV18 and TRBJ1-5; 9 bases line up with TRBD1. Sequencing used PBMCs. The CDR3 DNA reads as TGTGCCAGCTCACAACGGGACAGGGCCCCCCCCCAGCATTTT. Translating gives CASSQRDRAPPQHF.